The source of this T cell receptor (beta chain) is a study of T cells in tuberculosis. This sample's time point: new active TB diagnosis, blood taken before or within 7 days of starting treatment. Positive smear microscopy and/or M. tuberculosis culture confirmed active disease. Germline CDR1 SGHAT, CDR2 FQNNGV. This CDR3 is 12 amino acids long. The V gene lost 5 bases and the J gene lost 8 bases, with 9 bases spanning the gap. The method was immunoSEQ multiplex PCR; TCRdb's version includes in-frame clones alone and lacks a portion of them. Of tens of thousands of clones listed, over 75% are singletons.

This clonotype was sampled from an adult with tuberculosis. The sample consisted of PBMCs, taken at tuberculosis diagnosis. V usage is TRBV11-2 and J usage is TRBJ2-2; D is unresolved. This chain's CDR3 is CASSRLKGELFF. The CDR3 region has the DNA TGTGCCAGCAGCAGACTTAAGGGGGAGCTGTTTTTT.